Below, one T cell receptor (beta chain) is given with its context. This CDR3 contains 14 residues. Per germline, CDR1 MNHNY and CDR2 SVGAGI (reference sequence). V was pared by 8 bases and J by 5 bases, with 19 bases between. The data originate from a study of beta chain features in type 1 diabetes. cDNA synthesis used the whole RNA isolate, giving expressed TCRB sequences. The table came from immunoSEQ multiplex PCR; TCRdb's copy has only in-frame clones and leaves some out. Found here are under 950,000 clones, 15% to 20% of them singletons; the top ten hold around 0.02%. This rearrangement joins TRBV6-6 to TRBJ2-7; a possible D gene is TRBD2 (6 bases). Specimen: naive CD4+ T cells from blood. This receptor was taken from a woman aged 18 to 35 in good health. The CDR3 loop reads CASPAHYGRDEQYF. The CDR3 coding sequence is TGTGCCAGCCCGGCACACTACGGGAGAGACGAGCAGTACTTC.